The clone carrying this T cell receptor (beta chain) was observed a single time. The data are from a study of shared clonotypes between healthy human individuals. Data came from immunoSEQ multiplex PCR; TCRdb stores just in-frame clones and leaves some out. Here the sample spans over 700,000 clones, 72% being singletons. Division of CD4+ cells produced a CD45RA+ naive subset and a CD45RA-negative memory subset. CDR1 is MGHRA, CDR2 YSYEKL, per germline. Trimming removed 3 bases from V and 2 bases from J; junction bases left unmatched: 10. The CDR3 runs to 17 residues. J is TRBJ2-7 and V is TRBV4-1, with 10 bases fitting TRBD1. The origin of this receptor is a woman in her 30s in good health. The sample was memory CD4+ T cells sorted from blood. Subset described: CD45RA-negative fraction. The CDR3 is CASSQTWTGGRTYEQYF. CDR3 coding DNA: TGCGCCAGCAGCCAGACTTGGACAGGGGGTAGGACCTACGAGCAGTACTTC.